The T cell receptor beta chain under discussion was sequenced for a study of read filtering for tumor transcriptome and immune sequencing. General study points: Single-read clonotypes: roughly 80% of IR-seq clonotypes (approximately 3.7% of reads), 74.6% of RNA-seq clonotypes (44.6% of reads). Even smaller IR-seq throughput identified most shared clonotypes.

This clonotype appeared a few times. Its cognate antigen is unknown. Bone marrow was sampled from every patient at the time of active disease. This library used around 400 ng RNA and molecular barcoded adaptors spanning alpha/delta and beta/gamma chains. MiXCR was run by TCRdb on the reads, yielding one entry per CDR3 protein. The sample contains some 130,000 distinct CDR3 sequences, 10% to 15% of which appear only once. Per germline, CDR1 LNHDA and CDR2 SQIVND (reference sequence). The V end was cut by 6 bases, the J end by 0 bases, with 10 bases between. The CDR3 runs 14 residues. This chain uses TRBV19 with TRBJ2-3, with D unclear. Material: a population of CD138-negative cells sorted from bone marrow. This clonotype was obtained from a donor at least 40 years old with multiple myeloma. CDR3 amino acids: CASRAPTSTDTQYF. CDR3 nucleotide sequence: TGTGCCAGTAGGGCACCCACTAGCACAGATACGCAGTATTTT. Using reference TRBV19 and TRBJ2-3 for the parts outside the CDR3, the full variable domain is DGGITQSPKYLFRKEGQNVTLSCEQNLNHDAMYWYRQDPGQGLRLIYYSQIVNDFQKGDIAEGYSVSREKKESFPLTVTSAQKNPTAFYLCASRAPTSTDTQYFGPGTRLTVL.